These 20 T cell receptor beta chains originate from one sample sequenced in a study of blood T cell repertoires in COVID-19. Using immunoSEQ multiplex PCR, the repertoire was profiled, and TCRdb retains in-frame clones only, with some absent. The table records some 310,000 clones, about nine tenths of them present only once. Specimen: peripheral blood. These receptors were obtained from a man in his fifties or sixties with active or convalescent COVID-19.

This clone was counted a few times. The rearrangement uses TRBV2 and TRBJ2-5, with TRBD2 as a possible D gene (6 bases). The CDR3 has 13 residues. V lost 6 bases, J lost 4 bases, and 12 bases lay in between. Looked up from germline, CDR1 is SNHLY and CDR2 is FYNNEI. The CDR3 bases are TGTGCCAGCAGGGAGGGGTGGCGAGAGACCCAGTACTTC. Residues: CASREGWRETQYF. The complete variable domain, with remaining parts taken from reference TRBV2 and TRBJ2-5, reads EPEVTQTPSHQVTQMGQEVILRCVPISNHLYFYWYRQILGQKVEFLVSFYNNEISEKSEIFDDQFSVERPDGSNFTLKIRSTKLEDSAMYFCASREGWRETQYFGPGTRLLVL.

J is TRBJ1-4 and V is TRBV11-2; 9 nucleotides match TRBD1. Unmatched junction bases numbered 10, after V lost 5 bases and J lost 6 bases. The CDR3 has 16 residues. CDR1 and CDR2 (germline): SGHAT, FQNNGV. This chain's CDR3 is CASSHPRDRVDEKLFF. The CDR3 DNA reads as TGTGCCAGCAGCCACCCCCGGGACAGGGTTGATGAAAAACTGTTTTTT.

The rearrangement joins TRBV18 to TRBJ2-1; TRBD2 agrees at 8 bases. The CDR3 is 15 amino acids. Germline-derived CDR1 and CDR2 are KGHSH and LQKENI. After removal of 5 bases from V and 2 bases from J, the junction contained 5 bases not matched to a gene. The CDR3 DNA follows: TGTGCCAGCTCAACGGGACTAGAGACCTACAATGAGCAGTTCTTC. This gives the protein CASSTGLETYNEQFF.

V gene TRBV28 combines with J gene TRBJ1-1, with D possibly TRBD1 on 5 matching bases. This CDR3 is built from 12 residues. The germline V gene encodes CDR1 MDHEN and CDR2 SYDVKM. V was trimmed by 5 bases and J by 10 bases, leaving 14 bases between them. CDR3 in DNA: TGTGCCAGCAGTCTAACAGGCCCAATAGCTTTCTTT. Amino acids: CASSLTGPIAFF.

The chain combines TRBV6-5 with TRBJ1-6; D may be TRBD1 (5 bases). The CDR3 loop spans 13 amino acids. V was trimmed by 7 bases and J by 14 bases, leaving 18 bases between them. CDR1 is MNHEY, CDR2 SVGAGI, per germline. CDR3 nucleotides: TGTGCCAGCACGATATCTTTGGAGGGGACCCTCCACTTT. This codes for CASTISLEGTLHF.

The chain carries TRBV25-1 and TRBJ1-1; possibly TRBD1 for D (6 bases). V lost 4 bases, J lost 1 base, and 16 bases lay in between. CDR3 length: 16 amino acids. Germline lookup yields CDR1 MGHDK and CDR2 SYGVNS. CDR3 DNA: TGTGCCAGCAGTGGCGCCGCAGGGGTATCGAACACTGAAGCTTTCTTT. Amino acids: CASSGAAGVSNTEAFF.

The chain is built from TRBV9 and TRBJ1-2; the D gene is possibly TRBD1 (6 bases). The CDR3 has 14 residues. The germline V gene has CDR1 SGDLS and CDR2 YYNGEE. V was clipped by 4 bases and J by 3 bases, with 13 bases between them. Here the CDR3 reads CASSSRTEHYGYTF. The CDR3 DNA reads as TGTGCCAGCAGCTCCAGGACAGAGCACTATGGCTACACCTTC.

The V and J genes are TRBV5-1 and TRBJ2-3; 8 nucleotides agree with TRBD2. The junction had 14 bases not matched to a gene; V was cut back by 3 bases and J by 5 bases. Germline CDR1 SGHRS, CDR2 YFSETQ. There are 17 residues in the CDR3. For the CDR3, the DNA is TGCGCCAGCAGCTCGCCTAGCGGGCGGGAGAATAAAGATACGCAGTATTTT. It encodes CASSSPSGRENKDTQYF.

The chain carries TRBV30 and TRBJ1-2, with D possibly TRBD1 on 6 matching bases. The CDR3 consists of 19 residues. The V gene lost 4 bases and the J gene lost 3 bases, with 30 bases spanning the gap. Germline assignment: CDR1 GTSNPN and CDR2 SVGIG (reference sequence). The CDR3 is CAWTRMRNPGPGAHYGYTF. The CDR3 DNA reads as TGTGCCTGGACACGAATGAGAAATCCGGGCCCAGGGGCCCACTATGGCTACACCTTC.

The chain links TRBV21-1 to TRBJ2-3; TRBD2 was called by the table and not checked on the DNA. TRBV21-1 corresponds to a pseudogene. The CDR3 sequence is 15 residues long. Written as DNA, the CDR3 is TGTGCCAGCAGCAAAGCGAGCGGGGGCGCAGATACGCAGTATTTT. Amino acid sequence: CASSKASGGADTQYF.

V and J are TRBV29-1 and TRBJ2-7; 7 bases map to TRBD1. After removal of 4 bases from V and 4 bases from J, the junction contained 10 bases not matched to a gene. Germline loops: CDR1 SQVTM, CDR2 ANQGSEA. CDR3 length: 14 residues. In nucleotides, the CDR3 is TGCAGCGTTGGGATGAACAGGGGTGGGTACGAGCAGTACTTC. Translated, it gives CSVGMNRGGYEQYF.

The rearrangement links TRBV28 to TRBJ1-1; no definite D call. Germline V gives CDR1 MDHEN, CDR2 SYDVKM. Trimming took 3 bases from V and 6 from J, leaving 14 bases between them. CDR3 size: 14 residues. CDR3 nucleotide sequence: TGTGCCAGCAGTTTTGGGAATCCGGAGGCTGAAGCTTTCTTT. Amino acids: CASSFGNPEAEAFF.

In its sample, this clone was seen a few times. The chain combines TRBV5-1 with TRBJ2-1; 10 nucleotides agree with TRBD2. Germline V CDR1 and CDR2: SGHRS, YFSETQ. This CDR3 comprises 15 residues. The V gene end was trimmed by 3 bases and the J gene end by 8 bases; junction bases not matched to a gene: 8. The CDR3 sequence: CASSSGTSVADEQFF. The CDR3 DNA is TGCGCCAGCAGCTCCGGGACTAGCGTTGCCGATGAGCAGTTCTTC.

V is TRBV6-2 or TRBV6-3 and J is TRBJ2-4, with 8 positions matching TRBD2. The junction had 9 bases not matched to a gene; V was cut back by 4 bases and J by 1 base. Looked up from germline, CDR1 is MNHEY and CDR2 is SVGEGT. CDR3 length: 17 residues. The DNA of the CDR3 is TGTGCCAGCAGTTCTTCCGCGGGGGGTCGTGCCAAAAACATTCAGTACTTC. This encodes CASSSSAGGRAKNIQYF.

The gene calls are TRBV18 and TRBJ2-7, with D uncertain. Germline V lookup: CDR1 KGHSH, CDR2 LQKENI. V was shortened by 3 bases and J by 0 bases, with 15 bases between the two germline ends. This CDR3 is built from 16 residues. The CDR3 DNA follows: TGTGCCAGCTCACCCACCGGAGAGGTTTTCTCCTACGAGCAGTACTTC. Its protein is CASSPTGEVFSYEQYF. Full variable domain (rest looked up from reference TRBV18 and TRBJ2-7): NAGVMQNPRHLVRRRGQEARLRCSPMKGHSHVYWYRQLPEEGLKFMVYLQKENIIDESGMPKERFSAEFPKEGPSILRIQQVVRGDSAAYFCASSPTGEVFSYEQYFGPGTRLTVT.

This chain connects TRBV19 to TRBJ1-5, with D tentatively TRBD1 (6 bases). Trimming took off 4 bases at V and 5 bases at J, with 21 bases between the two ends. Germline CDR1 reads LNHDA; CDR2 reads SQIVND (reference sequence). The CDR3 consists of 17 residues. CDR3 residues: CASSSLLGGGMDQPQHF. DNA for the CDR3: TGTGCCAGTAGTAGCCTTCTGGGAGGGGGGATGGATCAGCCCCAGCATTTT.

V and J are TRBV28 and TRBJ2-2, with 12 bases lining up with TRBD2. The CDR3 covers 21 residues. V shed 6 bases, J shed 1 base, and the junction held 18 bases outside the gene matches. Germline loops: CDR1 MDHEN, CDR2 SYDVKM. The CDR3 DNA follows: TGTGCCAGCAGCACAAAACCACCGGGACTAGCGGGTCTCAAGAACACCGGGGAGCTGTTTTTT. Encoded protein: CASSTKPPGLAGLKNTGELFF.

The gene calls are TRBV6-5 and TRBJ1-2; 8 positions agree with TRBD1. The CDR3 sequence is 14 residues long. Per germline, CDR1 MNHEY and CDR2 SVGAGI. After removal of 5 bases from V and 5 bases from J, the junction contained 7 bases not matched to a gene. CDR3 protein: CASSRTGQSYGYTF. The CDR3, as DNA: TGTGCCAGCAGTCGGACAGGGCAATCTTATGGCTACACCTTC.

The chain employs TRBV19 and TRBJ1-6, with no clear D. Germline values: CDR1 LNHDA, CDR2 SQIVND (reference sequence). The CDR3 is 15 amino acids. V dropped 6 bases and J dropped 0 bases, with 9 bases sitting between them. Here the CDR3 reads CASSLMSSYNSPLHF. The CDR3, as DNA: TGTGCCAGTAGCCTGATGAGCTCCTATAATTCACCCCTCCACTTT. The full variable domain, with the rest looked up from reference TRBV19 and TRBJ1-6, is DGGITQSPKYLFRKEGQNVTLSCEQNLNHDAMYWYRQDPGQGLRLIYYSQIVNDFQKGDIAEGYSVSREKKESFPLTVTSAQKNPTAFYLCASSLMSSYNSPLHFGNGTRLTVT.

The V call is TRBV28, the J call TRBJ2-7; TRBD1 matches at 12 bases. Germline V gene data show CDR1 as MDHEN and CDR2 as SYDVKM. The CDR3 is 14 residues long. V was pared by 6 bases and J by 6 bases, with 6 bases of the junction left unmatched. CDR3 coding DNA: TGTGCCAGCAGCTCTGGGACAGGGGGCAGCGAGCAGTACTTC. Translating gives CASSSGTGGSEQYF.